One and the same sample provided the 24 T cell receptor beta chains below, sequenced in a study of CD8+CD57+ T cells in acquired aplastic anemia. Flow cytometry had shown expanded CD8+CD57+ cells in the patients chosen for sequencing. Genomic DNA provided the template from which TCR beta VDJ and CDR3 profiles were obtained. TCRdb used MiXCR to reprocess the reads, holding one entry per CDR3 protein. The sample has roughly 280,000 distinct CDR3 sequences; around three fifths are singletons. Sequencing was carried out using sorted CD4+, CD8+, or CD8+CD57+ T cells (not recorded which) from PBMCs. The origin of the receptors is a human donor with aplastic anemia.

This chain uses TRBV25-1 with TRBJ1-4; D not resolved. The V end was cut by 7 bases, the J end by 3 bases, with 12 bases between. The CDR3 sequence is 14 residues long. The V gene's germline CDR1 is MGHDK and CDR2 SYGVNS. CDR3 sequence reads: CASTDSGSNEKLFF. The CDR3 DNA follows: TGTGCCAGCACCGATAGTGGTTCTAATGAAAAACTGTTTTTT.

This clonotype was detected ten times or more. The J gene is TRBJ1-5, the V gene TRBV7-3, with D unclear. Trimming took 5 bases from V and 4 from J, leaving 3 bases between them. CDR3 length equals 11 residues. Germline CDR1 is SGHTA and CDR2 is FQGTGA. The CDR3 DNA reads TGTGCCAGCAGCAGGAATCAGCCCCAGCATTTT. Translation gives CASSRNQPQHF.

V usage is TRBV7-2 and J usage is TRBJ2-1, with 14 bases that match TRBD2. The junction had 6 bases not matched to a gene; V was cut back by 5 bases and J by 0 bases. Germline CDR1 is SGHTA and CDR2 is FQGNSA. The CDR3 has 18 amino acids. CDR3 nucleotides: TGTGCCAGCAGCACCAGGACTAGCGGGGGGAGCTCCTACAATGAGCAGTTCTTC. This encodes CASSTRTSGGSSYNEQFF. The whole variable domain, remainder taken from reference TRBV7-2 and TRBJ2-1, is GAGVSQSPSNKVTEKGKDVELRCDPISGHTALYWYRQSLGQGLEFLIYFQGNSAPDKSGLPSDRFSAERTGGSVSTLTIQRTQQEDSAVYLCASSTRTSGGSSYNEQFFGPGTRLTVL.

CDR3 coding DNA: TGTGCCAGCAGCTTAACCGTCCACAATGAGCAGTTCTTC. It encodes CASSLTVHNEQFF. This chain connects TRBV7-9 to TRBJ2-1; D is uncertain. V shed 2 bases and J shed 5 bases, with 7 bases lying between them. This CDR3 comprises 13 residues. Germline V gene data show CDR1 as SEHNR and CDR2 as FQNEAQ (reference sequence).

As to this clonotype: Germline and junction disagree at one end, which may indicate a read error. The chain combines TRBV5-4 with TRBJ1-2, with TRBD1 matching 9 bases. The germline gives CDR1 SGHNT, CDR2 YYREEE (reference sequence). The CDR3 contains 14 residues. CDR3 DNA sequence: TGTGCCAACAGCCCAGACAGGGGGGTTAACGGCTACACCTTC. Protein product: CANSPDRGVNGYTF.

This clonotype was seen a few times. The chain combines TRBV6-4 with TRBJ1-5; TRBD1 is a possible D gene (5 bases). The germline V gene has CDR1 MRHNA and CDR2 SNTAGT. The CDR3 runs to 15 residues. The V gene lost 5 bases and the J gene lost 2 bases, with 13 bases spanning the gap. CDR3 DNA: TGTGCCAGCAGTTCGGGCCCGGGGGGCAATCAGCCCCAGCATTTT. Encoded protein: CASSSGPGGNQPQHF.

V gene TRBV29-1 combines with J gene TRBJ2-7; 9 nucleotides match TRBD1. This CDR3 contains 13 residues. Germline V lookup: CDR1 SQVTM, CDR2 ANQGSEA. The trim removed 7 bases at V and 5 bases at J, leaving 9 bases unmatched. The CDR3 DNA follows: TGCAGCGCCGGAACCGGGACAGGGAACGAGCAGTACTTC. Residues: CSAGTGTGNEQYF.

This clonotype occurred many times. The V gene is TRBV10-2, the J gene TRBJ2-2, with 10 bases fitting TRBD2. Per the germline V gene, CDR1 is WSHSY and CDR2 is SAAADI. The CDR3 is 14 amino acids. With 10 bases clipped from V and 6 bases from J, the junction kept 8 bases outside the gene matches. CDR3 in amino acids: CATRLAGSPGELFF. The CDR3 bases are TGCGCCACTCGACTAGCGGGTTCACCCGGGGAGCTGTTTTTT.

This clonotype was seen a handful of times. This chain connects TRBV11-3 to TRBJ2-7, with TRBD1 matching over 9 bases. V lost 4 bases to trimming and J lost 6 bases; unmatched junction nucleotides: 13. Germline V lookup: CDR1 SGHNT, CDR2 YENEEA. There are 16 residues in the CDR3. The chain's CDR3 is CASSSSRTGEDGEQYF. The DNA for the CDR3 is TGTGCCAGCAGCTCCAGTCGGACAGGGGAAGACGGCGAGCAGTACTTC. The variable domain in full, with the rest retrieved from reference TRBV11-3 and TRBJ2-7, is EAGVVQSPRYKIIEKKQPVAFWCNPISGHNTLYWYLQNLGQGPELLIRYENEEAVDDSQLPKDRFSAERLKGVDSTLKIQPAELGDSAVYLCASSSSRTGEDGEQYFGPGTRLTVT.

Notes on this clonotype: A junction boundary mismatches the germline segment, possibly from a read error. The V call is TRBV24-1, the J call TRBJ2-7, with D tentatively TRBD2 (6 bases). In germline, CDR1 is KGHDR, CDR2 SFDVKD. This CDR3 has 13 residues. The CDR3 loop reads CAASVGAGYEQYF. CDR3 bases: TGTGCCGCCAGTGTAGGGGCGGGATACGAGCAGTACTTC.

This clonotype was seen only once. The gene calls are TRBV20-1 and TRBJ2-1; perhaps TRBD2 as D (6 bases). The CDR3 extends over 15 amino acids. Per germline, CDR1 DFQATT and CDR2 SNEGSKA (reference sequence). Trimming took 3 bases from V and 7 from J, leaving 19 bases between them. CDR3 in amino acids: CSASALRERMNEQFF. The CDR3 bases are TGCAGTGCTAGTGCCCTACGGGAGCGTATGAATGAGCAGTTCTTC.

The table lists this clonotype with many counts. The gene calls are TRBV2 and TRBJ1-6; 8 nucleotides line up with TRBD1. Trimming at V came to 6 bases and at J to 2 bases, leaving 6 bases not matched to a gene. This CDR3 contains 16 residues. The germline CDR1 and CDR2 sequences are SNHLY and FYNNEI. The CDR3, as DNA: TGTGCCAGCAGGGTGGAACAGGGGGCCTATAATTCACCCCTCCACTTT. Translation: CASRVEQGAYNSPLHF.

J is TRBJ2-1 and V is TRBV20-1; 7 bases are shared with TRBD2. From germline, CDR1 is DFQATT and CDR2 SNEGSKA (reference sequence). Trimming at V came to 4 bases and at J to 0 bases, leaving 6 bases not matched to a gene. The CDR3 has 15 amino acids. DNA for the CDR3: TGCAGTGCTAACAACGGGGGGAGCTCCTACAATGAGCAGTTCTTC. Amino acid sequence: CSANNGGSSYNEQFF.

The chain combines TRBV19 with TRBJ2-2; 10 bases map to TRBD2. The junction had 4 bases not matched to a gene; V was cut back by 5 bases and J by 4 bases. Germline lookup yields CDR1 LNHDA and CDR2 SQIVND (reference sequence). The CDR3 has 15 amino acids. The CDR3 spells CASSDQRGGTGELFF. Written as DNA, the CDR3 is TGTGCCAGTAGTGACCAGCGGGGGGGCACCGGGGAGCTGTTTTTT. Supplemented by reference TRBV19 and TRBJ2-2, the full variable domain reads DGGITQSPKYLFRKEGQNVTLSCEQNLNHDAMYWYRQDPGQGLRLIYYSQIVNDFQKGDIAEGYSVSREKKESFPLTVTSAQKNPTAFYLCASSDQRGGTGELFFGEGSRLTVL.

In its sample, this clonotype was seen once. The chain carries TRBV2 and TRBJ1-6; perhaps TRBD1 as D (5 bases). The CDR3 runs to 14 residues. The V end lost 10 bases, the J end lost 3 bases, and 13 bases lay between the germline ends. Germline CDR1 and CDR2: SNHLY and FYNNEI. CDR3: CAIAGGDYNSPLHF. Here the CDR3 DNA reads TGTGCCATCGCTGGGGGGGACTATAATTCACCCCTCCACTTT.

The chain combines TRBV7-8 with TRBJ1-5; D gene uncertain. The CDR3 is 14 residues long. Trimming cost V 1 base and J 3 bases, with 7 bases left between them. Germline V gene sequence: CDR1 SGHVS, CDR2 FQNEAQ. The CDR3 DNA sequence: TGTGCCAGCAGCTTAGGCCAGTTCAATCAGCCCCAGCATTTT. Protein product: CASSLGQFNQPQHF.

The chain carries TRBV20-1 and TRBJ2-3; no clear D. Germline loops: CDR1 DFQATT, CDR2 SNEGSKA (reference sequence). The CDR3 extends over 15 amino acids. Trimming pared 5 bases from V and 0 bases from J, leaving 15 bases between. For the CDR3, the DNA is TGCAGTGCTTACCGGGTGGGGAAAAGCACAGATACGCAGTATTTT. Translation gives CSAYRVGKSTDTQYF.

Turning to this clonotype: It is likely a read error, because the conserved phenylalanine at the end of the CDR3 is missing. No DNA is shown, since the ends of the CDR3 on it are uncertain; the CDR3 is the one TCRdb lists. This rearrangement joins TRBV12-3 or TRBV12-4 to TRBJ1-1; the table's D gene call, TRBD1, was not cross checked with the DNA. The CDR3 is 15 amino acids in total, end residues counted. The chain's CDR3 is CASRMSGTGHWQTFL.

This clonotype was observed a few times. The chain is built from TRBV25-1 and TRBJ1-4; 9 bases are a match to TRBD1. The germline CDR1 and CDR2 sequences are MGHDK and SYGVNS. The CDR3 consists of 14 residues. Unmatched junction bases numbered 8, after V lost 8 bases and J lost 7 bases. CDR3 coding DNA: TGTGCCAGCGGCACGCCGACAGGGGGTGAAAAACTGTTTTTT. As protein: CASGTPTGGEKLFF.

This CDR3 reads CASSGTSGLAGGPQHEQYF. The CDR3 nucleotides are TGTGCCAGTAGCGGAACCTCCGGACTAGCGGGAGGGCCGCAACACGAGCAGTACTTC. The rearrangement links TRBV19 to TRBJ2-7, with 15 bases that match TRBD2. This CDR3 has 19 residues. The V and J ends lost 6 bases and 5 bases, in that order; junction bases with no gene match: 17. Germline V CDR1 and CDR2: LNHDA, SQIVND (reference sequence). Full variable domain (remainder filled in from reference TRBV19 and TRBJ2-7): DGGITQSPKYLFRKEGQNVTLSCEQNLNHDAMYWYRQDPGQGLRLIYYSQIVNDFQKGDIAEGYSVSREKKESFPLTVTSAQKNPTAFYLCASSGTSGLAGGPQHEQYFGPGTRLTVT.

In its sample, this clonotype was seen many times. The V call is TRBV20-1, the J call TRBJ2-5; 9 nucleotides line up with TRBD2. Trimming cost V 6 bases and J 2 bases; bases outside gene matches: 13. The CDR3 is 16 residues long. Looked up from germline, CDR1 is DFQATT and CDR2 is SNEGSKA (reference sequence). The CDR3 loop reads CSAPRVAGGPQETQYF. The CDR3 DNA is TGCAGTGCCCCCCGGGTGGCGGGGGGGCCTCAAGAGACCCAGTACTTC.

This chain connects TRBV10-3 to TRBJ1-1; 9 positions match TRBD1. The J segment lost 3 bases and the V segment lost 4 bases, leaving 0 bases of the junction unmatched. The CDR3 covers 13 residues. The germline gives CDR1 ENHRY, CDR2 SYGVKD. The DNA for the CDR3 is TGTGCCATCAGTGGGACAGGGGACACTGAAGCTTTCTTT. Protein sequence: CAISGTGDTEAFF.

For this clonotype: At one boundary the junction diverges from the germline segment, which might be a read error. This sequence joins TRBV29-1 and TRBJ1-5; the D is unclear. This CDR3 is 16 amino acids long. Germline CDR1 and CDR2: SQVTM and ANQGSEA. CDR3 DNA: TGCAGCGTCGTCGGAGGCCATTTTGAGGGCAATCAGCTCCAGCATTTT. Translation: CSVVGGHFEGNQLQHF. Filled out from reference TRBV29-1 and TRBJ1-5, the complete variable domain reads SAVISQKPSRDICQRGTSLTIQCQVDSQVTMMFWYRQQPGQSLTLIATANQGSEATYESGFVIDKFPISRPNLTFSTLTVSNMSPEDSSIYLCSVVGGHFEGNQLQHFGDGTRLSIL.

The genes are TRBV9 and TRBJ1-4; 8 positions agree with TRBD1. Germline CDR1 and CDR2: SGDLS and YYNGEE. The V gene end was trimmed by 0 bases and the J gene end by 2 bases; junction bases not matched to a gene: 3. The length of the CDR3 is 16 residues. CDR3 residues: CASSVGGQGTNEKLFF. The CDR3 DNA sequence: TGTGCCAGCAGCGTAGGCGGACAGGGCACTAATGAAAAACTGTTTTTT. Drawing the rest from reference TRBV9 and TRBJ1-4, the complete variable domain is DSGVTQTPKHLITATGQRVTLRCSPRSGDLSVYWYQQSLDQGLQFLIQYYNGEERAKGNILERFSAQQFPDLHSELNLSSLELGDSALYFCASSVGGQGTNEKLFFGSGTQLSVL.